The 30 T cell receptor beta chains below were found in one sample sequenced in a study of blood T cell repertoires in COVID-19. Sequenced by immunoSEQ multiplex PCR; TCRdb stores in-frame clones only, minus some. The sample holds 110,000 or so clones, over 65% seen once. The specimen was peripheral blood. Receptors originate from a middle-aged woman with acute or convalescent COVID-19.

This clone was observed a single time. The DNA of the CDR3 is TGCGCCAGCAACGCTGCTAGCGGGGGGGCCTCGTACCAAGAGACCCAGTACTTC. It codes for CASNAASGGASYQETQYF. The V and J genes are TRBV5-1 and TRBJ2-5; 12 nucleotides line up with TRBD2. With V trimmed by 6 bases and J by 0 bases, 12 bases remained unmatched. The CDR3 runs to 18 residues. Germline V gives CDR1 SGHRS, CDR2 YFSETQ.

The chain carries TRBV30 and TRBJ1-5; D may be TRBD1 (6 bases). The length of the CDR3 is 15 residues. Trimming pared 4 bases from V and 2 bases from J, leaving 15 bases between. Germline V lookup: CDR1 GTSNPN, CDR2 SVGIG (reference sequence). The CDR3 loop is CAWNSGGQGNQPQHF. The CDR3 DNA reads as TGTGCCTGGAACAGCGGGGGGCAAGGCAATCAGCCCCAGCATTTT.

The chain is built from TRBV2 and TRBJ1-1; 9 positions match TRBD1. Looked up from germline, CDR1 is SNHLY and CDR2 is FYNNEI. The V and J ends lost 2 bases and 5 bases, in that order; junction bases with no gene match: 9. This CDR3 is built from 16 residues. Written as DNA, the CDR3 is TGTGCCAGCAGTGAACTAGGGACAGGGAGGGAGACTGAAGCTTTCTTT. Translated: CASSELGTGRETEAFF.

This clone was seen ten or more times. This chain uses TRBV5-4 with TRBJ2-4, with D possibly TRBD1 on 6 matching bases. Trimming stripped 4 bases from V and 7 bases from J, with 18 bases between. From germline, CDR1 is SGHNT and CDR2 YYREEE (reference sequence). The CDR3 consists of 15 residues. The CDR3 loop reads CASSNKGHGDNIQYF. CDR3 DNA sequence: TGTGCCAGCAGCAATAAGGGACACGGTGACAACATTCAGTACTTC.

This chain uses TRBV4-1 with TRBJ2-3, with 10 bases lining up with TRBD1. Germline CDR1 and CDR2: MGHRA and YSYEKL. V trimming: 2 bases; J trimming: 4 bases; junction bases outside the gene matches: 6. The CDR3 is 16 amino acids. The CDR3: CASSQQDRGVADTQYF. CDR3 bases: TGCGCCAGCAGCCAACAGGACAGGGGGGTTGCAGATACGCAGTATTTT.

V gene TRBV9 combines with J gene TRBJ1-4; D gene unclear. The CDR3 sequence is 16 residues long. V lost 3 bases to trimming and J lost 0 bases, with 12 bases between them. The germline V gene has CDR1 SGDLS and CDR2 YYNGEE. In nucleotides, the CDR3 is TGTGCCAGCAGCGCCCACTCCATCCCAACTAATGAAAAACTGTTTTTT. As protein: CASSAHSIPTNEKLFF.

This clone appeared a single time. The V and J genes are TRBV11-3 and TRBJ2-5, with 7 bases lining up with TRBD1. The V gene end was trimmed by 4 bases and the J gene end by 5 bases; junction bases not matched to a gene: 10. The CDR3 covers 15 residues. CDR1 and CDR2 from the germline V gene are SGHNT and YENEEA. CDR3 sequence (DNA): TGTGCCAGCAGCTCTGACCGGGACAGTAGGGAGACCCAGTACTTC. Amino acid sequence: CASSSDRDSRETQYF.

The DNA of the CDR3 is TGTGCCAGCAGCCAGACACCGTTGATTTCACCCCTCCACTTT. Translated: CASSQTPLISPLHF. This chain joins TRBV28 and TRBJ1-6; D not certain. Germline CDR1 MDHEN, CDR2 SYDVKM. Between the trimmed V and J ends, which lost 6 bases and 9 bases, there was a span of 15 bases. This CDR3 spans 14 amino acids.

This sequence joins TRBV13 and TRBJ2-3; no clear D. The CDR3 consists of 16 residues. V was trimmed by 0 bases and J by 1 base, leaving 11 bases between them. Germline assignment: CDR1 PRHDT and CDR2 FYEKMQ (reference sequence). CDR3 nucleotide sequence: TGTGCCAGCAGCTTAGGCCTCCAGGAACGCACAGATACGCAGTATTTT. It yields the protein CASSLGLQERTDTQYF.

The chain links TRBV30 to TRBJ1-3; maybe TRBD1 (6 bases). The length of the CDR3 is 16 residues. Germline lookup yields CDR1 GTSNPN and CDR2 SVGIG (reference sequence). Trimming left V 2 bases short and J 4 bases short, with 18 bases between. The CDR3 coding sequence is TGTGCCTGGAGTCCTCCACCGGGAAGGGGGGGAAACACCATATATTTT. The encoded protein is CAWSPPPGRGGNTIYF.

J is TRBJ2-1 and V is TRBV9; tentatively, D is TRBD2 (7 bases). CDR3 size: 15 residues. Trimming pared 1 base from V and 9 bases from J, leaving 17 bases between. Germline V CDR1 and CDR2: SGDLS, YYNGEE. The DNA for the CDR3 is TGTGCCAGCAGCGTAACGGGGGGCGACCGTGGTGAGCAGTTCTTC. It yields the protein CASSVTGGDRGEQFF.

This chain connects TRBV11-1 to TRBJ2-5; a possible D gene is TRBD1 (6 bases). Trimming removed 5 bases from V and 1 base from J, with 17 bases in between. The CDR3 extends over 16 amino acids. Germline CDR1 SGHAT, CDR2 FQDESV (reference sequence). For the CDR3, the DNA is TGTGCCAGCAGCCAGAATTTGGGGGCCGCCCAAGAGACCCAGTACTTC. Protein sequence: CASSQNLGAAQETQYF.

This chain links TRBV30 with TRBJ2-1; 7 bases line up with TRBD2. With 1 base clipped from V and 5 bases from J, the junction kept 2 bases outside the gene matches. In germline, CDR1 is GTSNPN, CDR2 SVGIG (reference sequence). The CDR3 length is 13 residues. The CDR3 DNA reads as TGTGCCTGGAGTGGGGGGGGAAACAATGAGCAGTTCTTC. It encodes CAWSGGGNNEQFF.

The rearrangement links TRBV24-1 to TRBJ2-3; 9 nucleotides line up with TRBD2. Per the germline V gene, CDR1 is KGHDR and CDR2 is SFDVKD. The trim removed 3 bases at V and 1 base at J, leaving 4 bases unmatched. The CDR3 totals 16 residues. The CDR3 nucleotides are TGTGCCACCAGTGATAAAGCTAGCGGGGGCACAGATACGCAGTATTTT. It is translated as CATSDKASGGTDTQYF.

The V and J genes are TRBV6-4 and TRBJ2-1; 7 nucleotides line up with TRBD1. The CDR3 is made up of 14 amino acids. Germline CDR1 MRHNA, CDR2 SNTAGT. The ends lost 4 bases at V and 4 bases at J; junction bases unmatched: 4. The CDR3 reads CASSAGQSYNEQFF. The CDR3 DNA reads TGTGCCAGCAGTGCGGGACAGTCGTACAATGAGCAGTTCTTC.

The chain recombines TRBV5-1 with TRBJ1-5, with 8 nucleotides matching TRBD1. The CDR3 is 16 amino acids. Looked up from germline, CDR1 is SGHRS and CDR2 is YFSETQ. V trimming: 2 bases; J trimming: 0 bases; junction bases outside the gene matches: 4. The CDR3 nucleotides read TGCGCCAGCAGCTTAGGGACAGGAGATAGCAATCAGCCCCAGCATTTT. Its protein product is CASSLGTGDSNQPQHF.

The gene calls are TRBV6-1 and TRBJ2-7; TRBD1 agrees at 7 bases. The CDR3 contains 16 residues. Germline loops: CDR1 MNHNS, CDR2 SASEGT. Trimming at V came to 0 bases and at J to 2 bases, leaving 7 bases not matched to a gene. CDR3 protein: CASSEAIGQATYEQYF. As DNA, the CDR3 is TGTGCCAGCAGTGAAGCAATTGGACAGGCCACCTACGAGCAGTACTTC.

The chain is built from TRBV2 and TRBJ2-2, with D tentatively TRBD2 (5 bases). The CDR3 is made up of 14 amino acids. The V and J ends lost 5 bases and 1 base respectively, with 8 bases between them. Per germline, CDR1 SNHLY and CDR2 FYNNEI. The CDR3 DNA follows: TGTGCCAGCAGTCCGGGATGGAACACCGGGGAGCTGTTTTTT. Amino acid sequence: CASSPGWNTGELFF.

This chain uses TRBV28 with TRBJ1-6; D is unclear. Germline loops: CDR1 MDHEN, CDR2 SYDVKM. The CDR3 sequence is 14 residues long. Trimming cost V 2 bases and J 7 bases, with 9 bases left between them. The CDR3 coding sequence is TGTGCCAGCAGTTTAAGTGAACTCAATTCACCCCTCCACTTT. Translation gives CASSLSELNSPLHF.

The genes are TRBV6-5 and TRBJ1-4; TRBD1 is a possible D gene (5 bases). V was pared by 7 bases and J by 0 bases, with 9 bases between. The germline V gene encodes CDR1 MNHEY and CDR2 SVGAGI. This CDR3 spans 14 amino acids. CDR3: CASKKGTTNEKLFF. The CDR3 region has the DNA TGTGCCAGCAAAAAGGGGACAACTAATGAAAAACTGTTTTTT.

V gene TRBV7-2 combines with J gene TRBJ1-5; D possibly corresponds to TRBD1 (5 bases). Per the germline V gene, CDR1 is SGHTA and CDR2 is FQGNSA. The CDR3 covers 13 residues. Trimming took off 4 bases at V and 7 bases at J, with 11 bases between the two ends. CDR3 sequence reads: CASSSWGEQPQHF. CDR3 DNA sequence: TGTGCCAGCAGCTCTTGGGGGGAGCAGCCCCAGCATTTT.

V is TRBV6-5 and J is TRBJ2-6; TRBD1 agrees at 7 bases. The germline gives CDR1 MNHEY, CDR2 SVGAGI. The CDR3 contains 15 residues. V shed 7 bases and J 4 bases; nucleotides not matched to a gene: 7. CDR3: CASNLDRAGANVLTF. The CDR3 region has the DNA TGTGCCAGCAATCTTGACAGGGCCGGGGCCAACGTCCTGACTTTC.

This sequence joins TRBV6-4 and TRBJ2-1, with D maybe TRBD1 (6 bases). This CDR3 is 14 amino acids long. V lost 5 bases and J lost 6, with 14 bases in between. Germline V lookup: CDR1 MRHNA, CDR2 SNTAGT. The CDR3 loop is CASSPQGTGNEQFF. As DNA, the CDR3 is TGTGCCAGCAGTCCACAGGGAACGGGCAATGAGCAGTTCTTC.

This CDR3 is CASSLRMDSSSYNEQFF. CDR3 sequence (DNA): TGTGCCAGCTCACTACGAATGGACTCAAGCTCCTACAATGAGCAGTTCTTC. This sequence joins TRBV18 and TRBJ2-1, with a weak D call TRBD2 (5 bases). The CDR3 sequence is 17 residues long. V lost 4 bases, J lost 0 bases, and 16 bases lay in between. The germline gives CDR1 KGHSH, CDR2 LQKENI. Full variable domain (rest looked up from reference TRBV18 and TRBJ2-1): NAGVMQNPRHLVRRRGQEARLRCSPMKGHSHVYWYRQLPEEGLKFMVYLQKENIIDESGMPKERFSAEFPKEGPSILRIQQVVRGDSAAYFCASSLRMDSSSYNEQFFGPGTRLTVL.

The CDR3 reads CASSLTGGFGQYF. The CDR3 nucleotides are TGTGCCAGCAGCCTGACTGGGGGCTTTGGGCAGTATTTT. This sequence joins TRBV5-8 and TRBJ2-3, with D possibly being TRBD1 (6 bases). Trimming pared 4 bases from V and 11 bases from J, leaving 17 bases between. Germline V lookup: CDR1 SGHTS, CDR2 YDEGEE. CDR3 length: 13 amino acids.

This clone was counted only a few times. The genes are TRBV9 and TRBJ2-3, with D possibly being TRBD2 (5 bases). Between the trimmed V and J ends, which lost 0 bases and 2 bases, there was a span of 13 bases. The CDR3 runs to 16 residues. Germline assignment: CDR1 SGDLS and CDR2 YYNGEE. The CDR3 protein is CASSVGRTSFTDTQYF. DNA of the CDR3: TGTGCCAGCAGCGTAGGAAGGACTTCTTTCACAGATACGCAGTATTTT.

This clone was counted only a few times. V usage is TRBV2 and J usage is TRBJ2-7; tentatively, D is TRBD1 (6 bases). The CDR3 has 15 amino acids. The V and J ends lost 6 bases and 0 bases respectively, with 15 bases between them. Germline CDR1 and CDR2: SNHLY and FYNNEI. The CDR3 sequence: CASRIRTAYSYEQYF. CDR3 bases: TGTGCCAGCAGAATCAGGACAGCCTACTCCTACGAGCAGTACTTC.

In this sample, this clone turned up a few times. The genes are TRBV6-4 and TRBJ2-2; D is undetermined. Germline assignment: CDR1 MRHNA and CDR2 SNTAGT. V lost 0 bases and J 6 bases, leaving 8 bases between the germline ends. The CDR3 is made up of 14 amino acids. The CDR3 reads CASSDSEAPGELFF. The CDR3 DNA is TGTGCCAGCAGTGACTCCGAGGCGCCCGGGGAGCTGTTTTTT.

The chain couples TRBV5-1 to TRBJ1-4, with 8 positions matching TRBD1. J was trimmed by 5 bases and V by 2 bases; bases with no gene match: 5. Germline CDR1 SGHRS, CDR2 YFSETQ. This CDR3 region has 15 residues. The CDR3 DNA reads as TGCGCCAGCAGCTTACAACAGGGGGACAATGAAAAACTGTTTTTT. It yields the protein CASSLQQGDNEKLFF. Variable domain in full (rest from reference TRBV5-1 and TRBJ1-4): KAGVTQTPRYLIKTRGQQVTLSCSPISGHRSVSWYQQTPGQGLQFLFEYFSETQRNKGNFPGRFSGRQFSNSRSEMNVSTLELGDSALYLCASSLQQGDNEKLFFGSGTQLSVL.

This clone has more than one count but fewer than ten. The chain is built from TRBV30 and TRBJ1-5; 7 bases match TRBD1. This CDR3 has 13 residues. V was pared by 5 bases and J by 3 bases, with 4 bases of the junction left unmatched. The germline V gene encodes CDR1 GTSNPN and CDR2 SVGIG (reference sequence). The CDR3 nucleotides read TGTGCCTGGTCGACAGGGTTCAATCAGCCCCAGCATTTT. As protein: CAWSTGFNQPQHF.